A single sample is the source of the 10 T cell receptor beta chains below, sequenced in a study of identical twins' blood T cells (dated by TCRdb to 2013 to 2014). Library construction relied on 5' RACE. Sequencing was carried out with an Illumina Genome Analyzer IIx. TCRdb reanalyzed the raw reads on its own, using fastp at Q25 for trimming and MiXCR for clone calling, and kept in-frame beta chains. Identical CDR3 proteins give one entry, which carries the most common genes and DNA. The sample contains 350,000 to 400,000 distinct CDR3 sequences, roughly 31% of them found a single time. Roughly 6.1% of the sample rests with the top ten. Sequencing was carried out using PBMCs. The origin of the receptors is a woman aged 18-50 years in good health.

This clonotype was seen more than once but under ten times. The chain carries TRBV3-1 and TRBJ1-3, with D tentatively TRBD1 (5 bases). Per germline, CDR1 LGHDT and CDR2 YNNKEL (reference sequence). Trimming left V 7 bases short and J 3 bases short, with 16 bases between. The CDR3 length is 15 residues. DNA of the CDR3: TGTGCCAGCACCCACCCTCGGGGGGTTGGAAACACCATATATTTT. Residues: CASTHPRGVGNTIYF.

In regard to this clonotype: A read error is possible here, since a much larger clone lies one base away. This chain links TRBV5-1 with TRBJ1-2; 9 positions agree with TRBD1. There are 15 residues in the CDR3. Germline values: CDR1 SGHRS, CDR2 YFSETQ. CDR3 sequence reads: CASSLRTGEDYGDTF. CDR3 sequence (DNA): TGCGCCAGCAGCTTGAGGACAGGGGAAGACTATGGCGACACCTTC.

Of note for this clonotype: This may arise from a read error, as a much more abundant clone is one base away. V and J are TRBV5-1 and TRBJ1-2, with D possibly being TRBD1 (5 bases). Germline V gives CDR1 SGHRS, CDR2 YFSETQ. The CDR3 length is 14 residues. CDR3 protein: CAISSATGVYGYTF. CDR3 sequence (DNA): TGCGCCATCAGCTCCGCAACAGGCGTCTATGGCTACACCTTC.

CDR3 protein: CASSPSGLNTEAFF. Here the CDR3 DNA reads TGTGCCAGCAGCCCCTCCGGCTTGAACACTGAAGCTTTCTTT. The V gene is TRBV3-1, the J gene TRBJ1-1; no firm D call. V lost 4 bases and J lost 0, with 9 bases in between. Germline loops: CDR1 LGHDT, CDR2 YNNKEL (reference sequence). This CDR3 is built from 14 residues.

This clonotype came up a few times. The CDR3 DNA reads as TGCAGCGTCAACGACAGGGGGCCCTACAATGAGCAGTTCTTC. Residues: CSVNDRGPYNEQFF. The chain has TRBV29-1 and TRBJ2-1, with 10 bases lining up with TRBD1. The CDR3 runs to 14 residues. CDR1 is SQVTM and CDR2 is ANQGSEA in the germline V gene. The junction had 4 bases not matched to a gene; V was cut back by 6 bases and J by 2 bases.

The chain recombines TRBV7-8 with TRBJ1-1, with 7 bases that match TRBD1. The CDR3 is made up of 15 amino acids. Germline V gives CDR1 SGHVS, CDR2 FQNEAQ. V shed 2 bases, J shed 2 bases, and the junction held 5 bases outside the gene matches. CDR3 region: CASSLIGGGNTEAFF. The CDR3 nucleotides are TGTGCCAGCAGCTTAATAGGGGGCGGAAACACTGAAGCTTTCTTT.

This chain uses TRBV2 with TRBJ2-3; D uncertain. The V end lost 3 bases, the J end lost 2 bases, and 9 bases lay between the germline ends. Germline V gene sequence: CDR1 SNHLY, CDR2 FYNNEI. The CDR3 has 14 residues. The CDR3 region is CASSEFAATDTQYF. Here the CDR3 DNA reads TGTGCCAGCAGTGAGTTTGCGGCCACAGATACGCAGTATTTT.

The chain combines TRBV7-2 with TRBJ1-1; the D gene is possibly TRBD1 (6 bases). The CDR3 runs to 14 residues. Germline loops: CDR1 SGHTA, CDR2 FQGNSA. V was trimmed by 6 bases and J by 1 base, leaving 12 bases between them. This CDR3 reads CASRPQGRNTEAFF. The CDR3 nucleotides read TGTGCCAGCAGGCCCCAGGGGAGGAACACTGAAGCTTTCTTT.

The gene calls are TRBV6-2 or TRBV6-3 and TRBJ2-7; 10 bases map to TRBD1. CDR3 size: 15 residues. The germline V gene encodes CDR1 MNHEY and CDR2 SVGEGT. With 2 bases clipped from V and 2 bases from J, the junction kept 3 bases outside the gene matches. The DNA for the CDR3 is TGTGCCAGCAGTTACGGGACAGGGGAAACCTACGAGCAGTACTTC. This codes for CASSYGTGETYEQYF.

This clonotype was observed a handful of times. The chain employs TRBV9 and TRBJ1-2; 9 nucleotides agree with TRBD1. This CDR3 region has 17 residues. The V gene end was trimmed by 4 bases and the J gene end by 7 bases; junction bases not matched to a gene: 17. The germline gives CDR1 SGDLS, CDR2 YYNGEE. As DNA, the CDR3 is TGTGCCAGCAGCCCTATCGCAGTGGAACAGGGGGCCTTTGGCTACACCTTC. It is translated as CASSPIAVEQGAFGYTF. Combining the CDR3 with reference TRBV9 and TRBJ1-2 gives the whole variable domain DSGVTQTPKHLITATGQRVTLRCSPRSGDLSVYWYQQSLDQGLQFLIQYYNGEERAKGNILERFSAQQFPDLHSELNLSSLELGDSALYFCASSPIAVEQGAFGYTFGSGTRLTVV.